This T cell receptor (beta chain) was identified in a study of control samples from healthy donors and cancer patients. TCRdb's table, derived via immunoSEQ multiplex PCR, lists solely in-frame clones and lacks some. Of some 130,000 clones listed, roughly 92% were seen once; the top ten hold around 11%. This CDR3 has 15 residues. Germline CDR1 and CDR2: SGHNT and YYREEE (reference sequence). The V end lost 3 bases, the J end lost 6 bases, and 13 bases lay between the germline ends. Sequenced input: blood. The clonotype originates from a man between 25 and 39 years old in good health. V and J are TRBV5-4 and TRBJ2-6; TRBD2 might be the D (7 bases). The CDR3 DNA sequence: TGTGCCAGCAGCTCCTCGGGGGGACAGGCCAACGTCCTGACTTTC. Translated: CASSSSGGQANVLTF. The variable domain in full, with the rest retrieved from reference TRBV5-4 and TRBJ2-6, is ETGVTQSPTHLIKTRGQQVTLRCSSQSGHNTVSWYQQALGQGPQFIFQYYREEENGRGNFPPRFSGLQFPNYSSELNVNALELDDSALYLCASSSSGGQANVLTFGAGSRLTVL.